This is a list of T cell receptor beta chains from one sample in a study of cytomegalovirus exposure and HLA in healthy donors. TCRdb's copy holds only in-frame clones and misses some; the assay was immunoSEQ multiplex PCR. The profile shows over 150,000 clones, approximately 80% of them singletons. The sequenced sample was PBMCs. The origin of the receptors is a woman aged 30 to 39 in good health and CMV-seronegative. Each CDR3 is given with its conserved first and last residue. Each record gives: J gene, D gene, V gene, clone size, CDR3 DNA, CDR3 protein. A D gene is named only where the DNA matches it firmly. Not all rows give a size; the values are once, few, many and, for expanded clones, a class.

j_call: TRBJ2-7; d_call: -; v_call: TRBV4-3; clone_size: -; cdr3_nt: TGCGCCAGCAGCCAAGCTATTAGCGGACAGGCAGCCTCCTACGAGCAGTACTTC; cdr3_aa: CASSQAISGQAASYEQYF
j_call: TRBJ2-7; d_call: TRBD1; v_call: TRBV6-1; clone_size: few; cdr3_nt: TGTGCCAGCAGTCACAGGACAGGCCACTACGAGCAGTACTTC; cdr3_aa: CASSHRTGHYEQYF
j_call: TRBJ2-1; d_call: -; v_call: TRBV4-3; clone_size: -; cdr3_nt: TGCGCCAGCAGCCAGCACTACTCCTACAATGAGCAGTTCTTC; cdr3_aa: CASSQHYSYNEQFF
j_call: TRBJ1-2; d_call: TRBD1; v_call: TRBV25-1; clone_size: -; cdr3_nt: TGTGCCAGCAGTACGACCCGGACAGGGGGCAACTATGGCTACACCTTC; cdr3_aa: CASSTTRTGGNYGYTF
j_call: TRBJ2-7; d_call: -; v_call: TRBV28; clone_size: -; cdr3_nt: TGTGCCAGCAGTTTACCCCAGGGTAGCTACGAGCAGTACTTC; cdr3_aa: CASSLPQGSYEQYF
j_call: TRBJ1-4; d_call: -; v_call: TRBV18; clone_size: -; cdr3_nt: TGTGCCAGCTCGCCCCGAGGGTTCGCAACTAATGAAAAACTGTTTTTT; cdr3_aa: CASSPRGFATNEKLFF
j_call: TRBJ1-5; d_call: -; v_call: TRBV18; clone_size: -; cdr3_nt: TGTGCCAGCTCAAACGAGCGCGGGGATCAGCCCCAGCATTTT; cdr3_aa: CASSNERGDQPQHF
j_call: TRBJ2-7; d_call: TRBD2; v_call: TRBV30; clone_size: few; cdr3_nt: TGTGCCTGGACTCGCGGGAGGGCTCTCGTCGAGCAGTACTTC; cdr3_aa: CAWTRGRALVEQYF
j_call: TRBJ2-7; d_call: -; v_call: TRBV19; clone_size: -; cdr3_nt: TGTGCCAGTAGTATATATTGGGGCGGAGCCTACGAGCAGTACTTC; cdr3_aa: CASSIYWGGAYEQYF
j_call: TRBJ2-1; d_call: -; v_call: TRBV28; clone_size: -; cdr3_nt: TGTGCCAGCAGTCCTTTCGACAGAAACAATGAGCAGTTCTTC; cdr3_aa: CASSPFDRNNEQFF
j_call: TRBJ1-5; d_call: -; v_call: TRBV9; clone_size: -; cdr3_nt: TGTGCCAGCAGCGTAGGGACAACCCAGCCCCAGCATTTT; cdr3_aa: CASSVGTTQPQHF
j_call: TRBJ1-4; d_call: -; v_call: TRBV14; clone_size: -; cdr3_nt: TGTGCCAGCAGCCAGCAGGACAGAAGTTCGCCCTTGTTATCACTGTTTTTT; cdr3_aa: CASSQQDRSSPLLSLFF
j_call: TRBJ2-7; d_call: TRBD1; v_call: TRBV4-3; clone_size: -; cdr3_nt: TGCGCCAGCAGCCAAACCGGGACAGGGGCCTACGAGCAGTACTTC; cdr3_aa: CASSQTGTGAYEQYF
j_call: TRBJ1-2; d_call: -; v_call: TRBV7-9; clone_size: once; cdr3_nt: TGTGCCAGCAGCCCGTTTGGGGACTCCTATGGCTACACCTTC; cdr3_aa: CASSPFGDSYGYTF
j_call: TRBJ1-3; d_call: -; v_call: TRBV7-2; clone_size: -; cdr3_nt: TGTGCCAGCAGCTTAGCGGTCGTGTTAGGGGGCTCTGGAAACACCATATATTTT; cdr3_aa: CASSLAVVLGGSGNTIYF
j_call: TRBJ2-3; d_call: TRBD2; v_call: TRBV6-1; clone_size: -; cdr3_nt: TGTGCCAGCAGTGATCCCCGACTAGCACCAAGCACAGATACGCAGTATTTT; cdr3_aa: CASSDPRLAPSTDTQYF
j_call: TRBJ2-7; d_call: -; v_call: TRBV6-5; clone_size: -; cdr3_nt: TGTGCCAGCAGTTACTCGATCTTAGGAGGGGACTACGAGCAGTACTTC; cdr3_aa: CASSYSILGGDYEQYF